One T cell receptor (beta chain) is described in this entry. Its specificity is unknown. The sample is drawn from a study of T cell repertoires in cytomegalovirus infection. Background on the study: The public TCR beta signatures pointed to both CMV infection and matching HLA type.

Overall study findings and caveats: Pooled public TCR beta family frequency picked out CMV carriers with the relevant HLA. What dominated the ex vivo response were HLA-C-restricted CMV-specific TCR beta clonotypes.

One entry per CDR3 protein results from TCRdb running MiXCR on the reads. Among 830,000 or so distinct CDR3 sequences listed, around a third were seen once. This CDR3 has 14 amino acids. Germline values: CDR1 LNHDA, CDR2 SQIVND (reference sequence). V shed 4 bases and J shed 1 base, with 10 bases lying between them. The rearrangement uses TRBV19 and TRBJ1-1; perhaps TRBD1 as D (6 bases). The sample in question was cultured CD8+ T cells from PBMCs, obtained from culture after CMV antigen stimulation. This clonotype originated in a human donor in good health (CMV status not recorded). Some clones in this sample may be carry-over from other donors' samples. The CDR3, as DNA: TGTGCCAGTAGTACTGGGGACACGAACACTGAAGCTTTCTTT. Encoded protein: CASSTGDTNTEAFF.